The rows below give T cell receptor beta chains drawn from one sample of a study of blood T cell repertoires in COVID-19. The assay was immunoSEQ multiplex PCR, and TCRdb's table has in-frame clones only and misses some. The profile shows over 150,000 clones, more than 75% of them singletons. The specimen sequenced was PBMCs or T cells enriched from blood (not recorded which). Every receptor here comes from a woman aged 45-65 years who had recovered from COVID-19. Both conserved end residues are trimmed from each CDR3. Each record gives: V gene, J gene, D gene, clone size, CDR3 protein. D genes are given only for firm matches. Size values are once, few and many counts, or a class for expanded clones, and some rows have none.

>TRBV29-1|TRBJ2-4|TRBD1|once
SATGGKNIQY
>TRBV3-1/TRBV3-2|TRBJ1-2|TRBD1|once
ASSPNRQGKYT
>TRBV18|TRBJ2-1|NA|NA
ASSPSGSSYNEQF
>TRBV10-1|TRBJ2-7|NA|NA
ASSKTANTYEQY
>TRBV2|TRBJ2-1|NA|NA
ASSDAGLPYNEQF
>TRBV2|TRBJ1-5|NA|NA
ASRAGISNQPQH
>TRBV2|TRBJ2-1|TRBD2|NA
ASSFQRGYNEQF
>TRBV6-5|TRBJ1-5|TRBD1|NA
ASSYGQGPPNQPQH
>TRBV5-1|TRBJ1-4|NA|NA
ASSWQGNGGEKLF
>TRBV6-5|TRBJ2-7|TRBD1|NA
ASSYSMGQGFYEQY
>TRBV11-2|TRBJ2-7|TRBD2|NA
ASKTSGRFGQY
>TRBV3-1/TRBV3-2|TRBJ2-1|TRBD2|once
ASSQIPAGGPYEQF
>TRBV21-1|TRBJ1-6|NA|NA
ASSSHSGTLSDSPLH
>TRBV10-3|TRBJ2-3|TRBD2|few
AISGGAGGSTDTQY
>TRBV5-1|TRBJ2-3|NA|few
ASSIQGMVTDTQY
>TRBV28|TRBJ2-7|TRBD2|NA
ASSLRSWLAGAEEQY
>TRBV10-3|TRBJ1-4|TRBD1|few
ATRQGDTNEKLF
>TRBV9|TRBJ2-7|TRBD2|few
ASSVTAGGSYEQY
>TRBV10-3|TRBJ2-7|TRBD1|NA
AISDLGTGLNEQY
>TRBV27|TRBJ1-5|NA|NA
AVGNSANQPQH
>TRBV7-3|TRBJ2-5|TRBD2|NA
ASSPGLADMETQY
>TRBV5-5|TRBJ1-3|TRBD1|NA
ASSWGQGSVSGNTIY
>TRBV5-6|TRBJ2-3|NA|NA
ASSFLRQSTDTQY
>TRBV14|TRBJ2-1|NA|many
ASSSFGGREQF
>TRBV27|TRBJ2-1|NA|NA
ASSLSDSSYNEQF
>TRBV6-5|TRBJ2-1|TRBD1|NA
ASSSDHRGRLF
>TRBV28|TRBJ1-4|NA|NA
ASSLPLGGIHEKLF
>TRBV5-4|TRBJ2-3|NA|NA
ASSPSGRDADTQY
>TRBV23-1|TRBJ1-5|NA|NA
ASSPRGDQPQH
>TRBV3-1/TRBV3-2|TRBJ2-5|NA|NA
ASSQGRRLETQY
>TRBV15|TRBJ1-5|TRBD1|few
ATSREYRGTGSNQPQH
>TRBV29-1|TRBJ2-7|NA|NA
SVGDSYSYEQY
>TRBV28|TRBJ1-1|TRBD1|NA
ASRWTGEAF
>TRBV12-3/TRBV12-4|TRBJ2-2|TRBD2|NA
ASLAGEFRELF
>TRBV19|TRBJ2-5|NA|NA
ASSFRGVATQY
>TRBV19|TRBJ2-2|NA|few
ASSVRGPSELF
>TRBV6-5|TRBJ2-5|TRBD1|NA
ASSPPGQQETQY
>TRBV30|TRBJ2-1|NA|NA
AWTGGWGSYNEQF
>TRBV29-1|TRBJ2-2|TRBD2|few
SGGLAANTGELF